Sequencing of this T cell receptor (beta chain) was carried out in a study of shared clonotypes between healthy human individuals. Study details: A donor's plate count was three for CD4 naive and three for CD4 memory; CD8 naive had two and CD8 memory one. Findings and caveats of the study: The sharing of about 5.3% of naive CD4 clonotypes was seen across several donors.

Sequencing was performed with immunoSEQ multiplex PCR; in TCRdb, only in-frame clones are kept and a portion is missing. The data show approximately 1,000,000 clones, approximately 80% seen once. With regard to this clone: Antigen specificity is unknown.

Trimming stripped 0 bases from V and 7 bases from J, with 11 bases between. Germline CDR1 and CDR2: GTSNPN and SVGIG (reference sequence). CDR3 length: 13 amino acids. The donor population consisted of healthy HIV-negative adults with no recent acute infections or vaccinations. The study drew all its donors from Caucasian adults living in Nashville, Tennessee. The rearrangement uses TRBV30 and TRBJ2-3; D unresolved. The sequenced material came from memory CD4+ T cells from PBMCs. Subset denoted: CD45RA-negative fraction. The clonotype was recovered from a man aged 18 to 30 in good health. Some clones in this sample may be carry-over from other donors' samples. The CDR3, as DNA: TGTGCCTGGAGTGTATCTGGCAGAAATACGCAGTATTTT. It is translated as CAWSVSGRNTQYF.